Here is one T cell receptor (beta chain) with its context. Its specificity is not known. The ends were cut back, 6 bases at V and 0 bases at J, with 11 bases in the middle. The CDR3 contains 14 residues. Germline CDR1 and CDR2: LNHDA and SQIVND (reference sequence). The PCR had 60 Vbeta and 13 Jbeta primers. Data came from immunoSEQ multiplex PCR; TCRdb stores just in-frame clones and leaves some out. The sample includes fewer than 150,000 clones, 75% to 90% seen only once; the top ten take 6.7%. The entry originates in a study of cytomegalovirus exposure and HLA in healthy donors. General study results and limits: HLA restriction was apparent for most CMV-associated TCR beta chains in a later analysis. Immune exposure information available was restricted to CMV serostatus. Among the sequence variants, a highly shared cluster was likely an artifact of sequencing. Later on, an analysis showed TCR association rates differing by HLA locus, with DRB1 the most and HLA-C the fewest.

This chain uses TRBV19 with TRBJ1-2; D is perhaps TRBD1 (6 bases). The sequence derives from a woman aged 25 to 45 in good health and CMV-seropositive. Sequences were obtained from PBMCs. The DNA for the CDR3 is TGTGCCAGTAGCCGGACAGAAGCTAACTATGGCTACACCTTC. Its protein is CASSRTEANYGYTF.